A single sample is the source of the 10 T cell receptor beta chains below, sequenced in a study of shared clonotypes between healthy human individuals. Clones were read by immunoSEQ multiplex PCR, and TCRdb kept only the in-frame ones, dropping some. The profile shows around 500,000 clones, around 73% of them singletons. Sequenced material: PBMCs. The receptors were gathered from a woman between 40 and 55 years old in good health. Some clones in this sample may be carry-over from other donors' samples.

V gene TRBV6-5 combines with J gene TRBJ1-1, with a possible D match to TRBD1 (6 bases). Germline V gene data show CDR1 as MNHEY and CDR2 as SVGAGI. The CDR3 length is 14 residues. V lost 6 bases to trimming and J lost 1 base, with 12 bases between them. The CDR3 nucleotides are TGTGCCAGCAGGAACAGGGTCAGGAACACTGAAGCTTTCTTT. It translates to CASRNRVRNTEAFF.

This rearrangement joins TRBV9 to TRBJ2-7; TRBD2 matches 7 bases. Germline values: CDR1 SGDLS, CDR2 YYNGEE. Trimming took 0 bases from V and 4 from J; bases not matched to a gene: 10. The CDR3 covers 16 residues. The CDR3 protein is CASSVARLPGGYEQYF. In nucleotides, the CDR3 is TGTGCCAGCAGCGTAGCGAGACTCCCGGGGGGATACGAGCAGTACTTC.

This chain uses TRBV5-1 with TRBJ2-1; tentatively, D is TRBD2 (6 bases). The V gene's germline CDR1 is SGHRS and CDR2 YFSETQ. The ends were cut back, 0 bases at V and 5 bases at J, with 15 bases in the middle. The CDR3 length is 16 residues. Here the CDR3 DNA reads TGCGCCAGCAGCTTGGAGGGTAGCGGAACCAACAATGAGCAGTTCTTC. Protein sequence: CASSLEGSGTNNEQFF.

The table lists this clone with a few counts. This sequence joins TRBV28 and TRBJ1-2, with D uncertain. The V gene's germline CDR1 is MDHEN and CDR2 SYDVKM. V lost 5 bases and J 4 bases, leaving 14 bases between the germline ends. This CDR3 has 14 residues. CDR3 sequence: CASSPPLGGYGYTF. CDR3 nucleotides: TGTGCCAGCAGTCCCCCTCTGGGCGGCTATGGCTACACCTTC.

The chain has TRBV6-5 and TRBJ2-5; possible D gene TRBD2, 6 bases. Germline-derived CDR1 and CDR2 are MNHEY and SVGAGI. The CDR3 covers 16 residues. Trimming took 2 bases from V and 5 from J, leaving 18 bases between them. In nucleotides, the CDR3 is TGTGCCAGCAGTTACCTTAGCGGCAGGGCGGGGGAGACCCAGTACTTC. This sequence encodes CASSYLSGRAGETQYF.

The V gene is TRBV11-2, the J gene TRBJ1-1; TRBD1 matches 7 bases. CDR1 is SGHAT and CDR2 is FQNNGV in the germline V gene. The CDR3 spans 14 residues. V dropped 3 bases and J dropped 1; count of bases not matched to a gene: 2. CDR3 region: CASSFPGGNTEAFF. The CDR3, as DNA: TGTGCCAGCAGCTTCCCAGGGGGGAACACTGAAGCTTTCTTT.

This sequence joins TRBV15 and TRBJ1-2; D is possibly TRBD1 (5 bases). Looked up from germline, CDR1 is LNHNV and CDR2 is YYDKDF (reference sequence). This CDR3 spans 12 amino acids. V gave up 0 bases and J gave up 7 bases, with 6 bases separating them. The CDR3: CATSRDRVGYTF. CDR3 DNA sequence: TGTGCCACCAGCAGAGACAGGGTTGGCTACACCTTC.

The rearrangement uses TRBV7-8 and TRBJ2-5; D remains unclear. Judging by the DNA end, TRBJ2-7 fits better; the J call may be wrong. CDR1 SGHVS and CDR2 FQNEAQ come from the germline V gene. The CDR3 sequence is 13 residues long. CDR3 DNA: TGTGCCAGCAGCTACCGGAGCTCCTACGAGCAGTACTTC. This gives the protein CASSYRSSYEQYF.

The chain combines TRBV28 with TRBJ1-3; 7 nucleotides agree with TRBD1. The germline V gene encodes CDR1 MDHEN and CDR2 SYDVKM. With 5 bases clipped from V and 5 bases from J, the junction kept 15 bases outside the gene matches. This CDR3 region has 17 residues. This CDR3 reads CASSRALSRGLRNTIYF. The CDR3 nucleotides read TGTGCCAGCAGTCGCGCTTTAAGCAGGGGGTTAAGAAACACCATATATTTT.

A note on this clone: An end of the junction does not agree with germline; a read error may underlie this. This specimen includes other DNA sequences encoding the same CDR3. The chain is built from TRBV30 and TRBJ2-3; tentative D call: TRBD1 (6 bases). Germline lookup yields CDR1 GTSNPN and CDR2 SVGIG (reference sequence). This CDR3 is 16 amino acids long. Here the CDR3 DNA reads TGTGCCTGGAGTGTCGGGGACAACATCGGCACGGATACGCAGTATTTT. It yields the protein CAWSVGDNIGTDTQYF.